The clone carrying this T cell receptor beta chain appeared many times. The data derive from a study of CD8 T cells in ankylosing spondylitis. Looked up from germline, CDR1 is SGHRS and CDR2 is YFSETQ. The CDR3 covers 15 residues. The V and J ends lost 0 bases and 5 bases respectively, with 12 bases between them. Via MiXCR, TCRdb re-called the 5' RACE reads, giving one row per CDR3 protein. The sample has roughly 250,000 distinct CDR3 sequences, roughly a tenth seen once. The receptor's source is a male donor with ankylosing spondylitis or in good health (not recorded which). This chain connects TRBV5-1 to TRBJ2-1; D may be TRBD1 (5 bases). The sequencing sample was made of blood, either unsorted or a sorted T cell fraction (not recorded which). CDR3 bases: TGCGCCAGCAGCTTGGGACAGACAGAGGACAATGAGCAGTTCTTC. This translates into CASSLGQTEDNEQFF.